The 9 T cell receptor beta chains presented below share a single source sample, sequenced in a study of T cell therapy after organ transplantation (dated by TCRdb to the late 2010s). These receptors have no identified antigens. Library preparation was by the immunoSEQ multiplex PCR assay. Imported from immuneACCESS, the table was reduced by TCRdb to in-frame sequences with V and J called. These copies leave out some clones; in studies compared against another copy, an unresolved V gene accounts for under half, and the cause of the remainder is not known. The sample data list about 18,000 clones, and around 82% of these were observed just once. The ten largest clones represent about 9.2% of the sample. The sample's time point, from its label and the paper: 4-8 weeks after completion of therapy. The sequences come from CD8+ T cells from blood, collected after autologous CMV-specific T cell therapy. These receptors all come from a human patient who had received a solid organ transplant and had CMV disease. Where a transplant has occurred, the graft donor may have supplied some of the T cells.

Remarks on this clone: One end of the junction is discordant with germline, which a read error may explain. This chain connects TRBV7-2 to TRBJ1-1; 7 bases agree with TRBD1. CDR3 length: 14 residues. Looked up from germline, CDR1 is SGHTA and CDR2 is FQGNSA. This CDR3 is CASSSRDSGPEAFF. The CDR3 region has the DNA TGTGCCAGCAGTAGTAGGGACAGTGGACCTGAGGCTTTCTTT.

The chain couples TRBV7-8 to TRBJ2-7, with 8 nucleotides matching TRBD2. The CDR3 is 14 amino acids. The V segment lost 5 bases and the J segment 3 bases; nucleotides outside the gene matches: 6. Germline values: CDR1 SGHVS, CDR2 FQNEAQ. CDR3 nucleotides: TGTGCCAGCAGCCCTGGGACTAGAGACTACGAGCAGTACTTC. Residues: CASSPGTRDYEQYF.

CDR3: CASSDREAGGYTF. The DNA for the CDR3 is TGTGCCAGCAGCGATAGGGAGGCAGGTGGCTACACCTTC. The chain carries TRBV6-1 and TRBJ1-2; D remains ambiguous. The CDR3 contains 13 residues. CDR1 and CDR2 from the germline V gene are MNHNS and SASEGT. Deletions cut 6 bases from V and 7 bases from J, with 15 bases between.

This clone was seen only once. The chain carries TRBV7-9 and TRBJ2-1; perhaps TRBD2 as D (7 bases). Trimming took 7 bases from V and 7 from J, leaving 17 bases between them. Germline CDR1 SEHNR, CDR2 FQNEAQ (reference sequence). The CDR3 is made up of 14 amino acids. CDR3 sequence: CASTPWGGPNEQFF. As DNA, the CDR3 is TGTGCCAGCACCCCCTGGGGGGGGCCAAATGAGCAGTTCTTC.

The V and J genes are TRBV5-4 and TRBJ1-4; no definite D call. The CDR3 totals 14 residues. The V end lost 2 bases, the J end lost 9 bases, and 14 bases lay between the germline ends. Per germline, CDR1 SGHNT and CDR2 YYREEE (reference sequence). The CDR3 sequence is CASSLIGNHQKLFF. The CDR3 bases are TGTGCCAGCAGCTTAATAGGTAACCACCAAAAACTGTTTTTT.

The chain uses TRBV6-1 and TRBJ1-2, with D uncertain. Between the trimmed V and J ends, which lost 7 bases and 3 bases, there was a span of 9 bases. Germline CDR1 is MNHNS and CDR2 is SASEGT. This CDR3 is 12 amino acids long. The CDR3 loop is CASTLDYYGYTF. The CDR3 DNA is TGTGCCAGCACCCTGGACTACTATGGCTACACCTTC.

This chain joins TRBV7-6 and TRBJ2-1; 14 nucleotides line up with TRBD2. The CDR3 loop spans 16 amino acids. Germline V CDR1 and CDR2: SGHVS, FNYEAQ. The ends lost 5 bases at V and 7 bases at J; junction bases unmatched: 7. The CDR3: CASSLSGLAGVNEQFF. The DNA of the CDR3 is TGTGCCAGCAGCCTATCGGGACTAGCGGGAGTAAATGAGCAGTTCTTC.

The chain links TRBV5-1 to TRBJ2-3; D possibly corresponds to TRBD1 (6 bases). CDR1 is SGHRS, CDR2 YFSETQ, per germline. The CDR3 loop spans 17 amino acids. V was pared by 0 bases and J by 5 bases, with 19 bases between. The CDR3 region has the DNA TGCGCCAGCAGCTTGGCCATGGGGGCGCGGTTAGAAGATACGCAGTATTTT. It specifies CASSLAMGARLEDTQYF.

This clone was observed a handful of times. This chain joins TRBV4-3 and TRBJ2-2; tentatively, D is TRBD1 (6 bases). V dropped 3 bases and J dropped 2 bases, with 10 bases sitting between them. CDR3 length: 15 amino acids. The germline gives CDR1 LGHNA, CDR2 YSLEER. In DNA, the CDR3 is TGCGCCAGCAGCCAGGGGACATATAACACCGGGGAGCTGTTTTTT. This codes for CASSQGTYNTGELFF.